These 23 T cell receptor beta chains were all obtained from the same sample, sequenced in a study of control samples from healthy donors and cancer patients. Generated by immunoSEQ multiplex PCR, the TCRdb table keeps only in-frame clones and is missing some. This sample has around 52,000 clones, with around 93% found just once. The material sequenced was PBMCs. These receptors all stem from a man aged 25-40 years with colorectal cancer.

The rearrangement links TRBV19 to TRBJ1-1; 7 nucleotides line up with TRBD1. The V gene end was trimmed by 11 bases and the J gene end by 1 base; junction bases not matched to a gene: 10. Germline V lookup: CDR1 LNHDA, CDR2 SQIVND (reference sequence). CDR3 size: 14 residues. The CDR3 sequence is CASQPGTENTEAFF. CDR3 in DNA: TGTGCCTCCCAGCCCGGGACAGAGAACACTGAAGCTTTCTTT.

The rearrangement links TRBV6-5 to TRBJ1-4, with D perhaps matching TRBD1 (6 bases). CDR3 length equals 13 residues. From germline, CDR1 is MNHEY and CDR2 SVGAGI. V was clipped by 6 bases and J by 2 bases, with 7 bases between them. The CDR3: CASRGGTNEKLFF. The CDR3 DNA sequence: TGTGCCAGCAGAGGGGGGACTAATGAAAAACTGTTTTTT.

CDR3 amino acids: CASSRTDTNYGYTF. The CDR3 nucleotides are TGTGCCAGCAGCAGGACCGACACTAACTATGGCTACACCTTC. The chain uses TRBV11-2 and TRBJ1-2, with D hard to call. CDR3 size: 14 residues. The germline CDR1 and CDR2 sequences are SGHAT and FQNNGV. The V end lost 5 bases, the J end lost 0 bases, and 10 bases lay between the germline ends.

In its sample, this clone was seen once. The chain recombines TRBV9 with TRBJ1-5; tentative D call: TRBD1 (6 bases). Germline loops: CDR1 SGDLS, CDR2 YYNGEE. The CDR3 has 14 amino acids. V shed 0 bases and J shed 6 bases, with 10 bases lying between them. DNA for the CDR3: TGTGCCAGCAGCGTAGGGACAGCGCTTCAGCCCCAGCATTTT. Protein: CASSVGTALQPQHF.

This chain links TRBV1 with TRBJ2-4; no check of the table's D call, TRBD2, against the DNA was made. TRBV1 is shown as a pseudogene. This CDR3 has 19 residues. CDR3 amino acids: CTSSPRKAGGDMRKNIQYF. CDR3 sequence (DNA): TGCACCAGCAGCCCTAGAAAGGCAGGCGGGGATATGAGAAAAAACATTCAGTACTTC.

This clone was observed a single time. V is TRBV7-9 and J is TRBJ1-1; D gene ambiguous. Germline loops: CDR1 SEHNR, CDR2 FQNEAQ (reference sequence). Trimming removed 1 base at V and 3 bases at J, with 3 bases between. The length of the CDR3 is 12 residues. The CDR3 bases are TGTGCCAGCAGCTTAGGGTACACTGAAGCTTTCTTT. Translated, it gives CASSLGYTEAFF.

The chain recombines TRBV5-1 with TRBJ2-7; 7 nucleotides match TRBD2. Germline-derived CDR1 and CDR2 are SGHRS and YFSETQ. J lost 3 bases, V lost 1 base, and 7 bases had no gene match. This CDR3 spans 15 amino acids. The CDR3 reads CASSLNSGSYYEQYV. CDR3 sequence (DNA): TGCGCCAGCAGCTTGAATAGCGGGTCCTACTACGAGCAGTACGTC.

This chain connects TRBV3-1 (or the pseudogene TRBV3-2) to TRBJ1-2; 7 bases match TRBD1. This CDR3 contains 13 residues. V trimming: 2 bases; J trimming: 5 bases; junction bases outside the gene matches: 2. Germline lookup yields CDR1 LGHDT and CDR2 YNNKEL (reference sequence). The chain's CDR3 is CASSQQGVYGYTF. The CDR3 nucleotides read TGTGCCAGCAGCCAACAGGGGGTTTATGGCTACACCTTC.

J is TRBJ1-6 and V is TRBV7-8, with no clear D. Trimming removed 5 bases from V and 7 bases from J, with 6 bases in between. This CDR3 has 12 residues. CDR1 and CDR2 (germline): SGHVS, FQNEAQ. CDR3 nucleotides: TGTGCCAGCAGCCACCCCAATTCACCCCTCCACTTT. Translation: CASSHPNSPLHF.

This chain links TRBV21-1 with TRBJ1-1. TRBV21-1 is flagged as a pseudogene. This CDR3 spans 20 amino acids. The CDR3 protein is CASSKAVTSGGGHTLTEAFF. CDR3 DNA sequence: TGTGCCAGCAGCAAAGCAGTAACGTCTGGGGGGGGACATACGCTCACTGAAGCTTTCTTT.

This sequence joins TRBV19 and TRBJ2-5; D gene unclear. V was pared by 3 bases and J by 3 bases, with 2 bases between. The CDR3 contains 11 residues. Germline V gene sequence: CDR1 LNHDA, CDR2 SQIVND (reference sequence). Here the CDR3 reads CASSIEETQYF. The CDR3 nucleotides are TGTGCCAGTAGTATCGAAGAGACCCAGTACTTC.

The chain combines TRBV19 with TRBJ2-3, with 7 bases that match TRBD2. Germline V gives CDR1 LNHDA, CDR2 SQIVND (reference sequence). V lost 5 bases to trimming and J lost 6 bases; unmatched junction nucleotides: 8. This CDR3 has 14 amino acids. CDR3 loop: CASSGGRARDTQYF. CDR3 in DNA: TGTGCCAGTAGTGGGGGGAGGGCGCGGGATACGCAGTATTTT. The entire variable domain, with the rest obtained from reference TRBV19 and TRBJ2-3, is as follows: DGGITQSPKYLFRKEGQNVTLSCEQNLNHDAMYWYRQDPGQGLRLIYYSQIVNDFQKGDIAEGYSVSREKKESFPLTVTSAQKNPTAFYLCASSGGRARDTQYFGPGTRLTVL.

The chain joins TRBV7-2 to TRBJ1-2; D is uncertain. CDR1 is SGHTA, CDR2 FQGNSA, per germline. V was clipped by 1 base and J by 4 bases, with 10 bases between them. The CDR3 is made up of 14 amino acids. CDR3 sequence reads: CASSLEVFGYGYTF. The DNA for the CDR3 is TGTGCCAGCAGCTTAGAGGTGTTTGGCTATGGCTACACCTTC.

V usage is TRBV5-1 and J usage is TRBJ2-1, with D unclear. Looked up from germline, CDR1 is SGHRS and CDR2 is YFSETQ. The CDR3 totals 18 residues. Trimming took 0 bases from V and 0 from J, leaving 16 bases between them. The CDR3 loop is CASSLAWAGDTSYNEQFF. The CDR3 DNA sequence: TGCGCCAGCAGCTTGGCCTGGGCAGGAGACACCTCCTACAATGAGCAGTTCTTC.

The chain has TRBV6-5 and TRBJ2-2, with 9 nucleotides matching TRBD1. In germline, CDR1 is MNHEY, CDR2 SVGAGI. The CDR3 has 16 amino acids. J was trimmed by 3 bases and V by 4 bases; bases with no gene match: 6. CDR3 nucleotides: TGTGCCAGCAGTTCTCGGACAGGGGCGGACACCGGGGAGCTGTTTTTT. It codes for CASSSRTGADTGELFF.

J is TRBJ1-2 and V is TRBV25-1; D call uncertain. The CDR3 is 13 residues long. CDR1 and CDR2 from the germline V gene are MGHDK and SYGVNS. The V end was cut by 2 bases, the J end by 7 bases, with 11 bases between. Here the CDR3 DNA reads TGTGCCAGCAGTGAACCACTCCGGGGTGGCTACACCTTC. It yields the protein CASSEPLRGGYTF.

The V and J genes are TRBV6-1 and TRBJ2-1; possibly TRBD1 for D (5 bases). Germline CDR1 is MNHNS and CDR2 is SASEGT. The CDR3 spans 16 residues. The ends were cut back, 2 bases at V and 0 bases at J, with 11 bases in the middle. This CDR3 is CASSENRQSSYNEQFF. For the CDR3, the DNA is TGTGCCAGCAGTGAAAACCGACAGAGCTCCTACAATGAGCAGTTCTTC.

The DNA of the CDR3 is TGTGCCAGCAGCTTAGGGACAGCCAACTATGGCTACACCTTC. It yields the protein CASSLGTANYGYTF. The J gene is TRBJ1-2, the V gene TRBV7-2; D perhaps matches TRBD1 (6 bases). This CDR3 region has 14 residues. The V end was cut by 1 base, the J end by 2 bases, with 8 bases between. Germline V gene lookup returns CDR1 SGHTA and CDR2 FQGNSA.

The chain links TRBV5-4 to TRBJ1-1; tentatively, D is TRBD1 (6 bases). Germline CDR1 and CDR2: SGHNT and YYREEE (reference sequence). The CDR3 is made up of 14 amino acids. V lost 7 bases, J lost 2 bases, and 15 bases lay in between. For the CDR3, the DNA is TGTGCCAGCTCAATGGTACAGGGCAACACTGAAGCTTTCTTT. It translates to CASSMVQGNTEAFF.

V and J are TRBV30 and TRBJ2-2; possible D gene TRBD2, 6 bases. The CDR3 runs 15 residues. V shed 4 bases and J shed 3 bases, with 15 bases lying between them. Germline V CDR1 and CDR2: GTSNPN, SVGIG (reference sequence). The CDR3 sequence is CAWTFGEEDTGELFF. The CDR3 nucleotides read TGTGCCTGGACCTTTGGGGAGGAGGACACCGGGGAGCTGTTTTTT. Variable domain in full (rest from reference TRBV30 and TRBJ2-2): SQTIHQWPATLVQPVGSPLSLECTVEGTSNPNLYWYRQAAGRGLQLLFYSVGIGQISSEVPQNLSASRPQDRQFILSSKKLLLSDSGFYLCAWTFGEEDTGELFFGEGSRLTVL.

This sequence joins TRBV9 and TRBJ2-3; D call uncertain. There are 15 residues in the CDR3. V gave up 3 bases and J gave up 3 bases, with 14 bases separating them. Per germline, CDR1 SGDLS and CDR2 YYNGEE. The CDR3 reads CASSEAYLVTDTQYF. DNA for the CDR3: TGTGCCAGCAGCGAGGCCTACCTAGTTACAGATACGCAGTATTTT.

V is TRBV18 and J is TRBJ1-5; perhaps TRBD1 as D (5 bases). With 4 bases removed from V and 5 bases from J, the gap between germline ends came to 12 bases. The CDR3 has 14 residues. Germline V lookup: CDR1 KGHSH, CDR2 LQKENI. CDR3 loop: CASSLRERDQPQHF. The CDR3 coding sequence is TGTGCCAGCTCACTCAGGGAACGGGATCAGCCCCAGCATTTT.

The V call is TRBV13, the J call TRBJ2-2; D is ambiguous. CDR1 and CDR2 from the germline V gene are PRHDT and FYEKMQ (reference sequence). Trimming shortened V by 0 bases and J by 5 bases, and 7 bases separated the two germline ends. This CDR3 is 14 amino acids long. In DNA form, the CDR3 reads TGTGCCAGCAGCTTAGGGTGGAAGACCGGGGAGCTGTTTTTT. It encodes CASSLGWKTGELFF.